Below are 30 T cell receptor beta chains sequenced from a single sample in a study of molecular identifiers for immune sequencing clone quantification. TCRdb reprocessed the PCR reads via MiXCR and lists one record per CDR3 protein. The table has 45,000 to 60,000 distinct CDR3 sequences, roughly a third seen once; the top ten hold 3% to 4%. Sequencing was carried out using naive CD8+ T cells from blood, with Jurkat cell RNA spiked in. Subset here: FACS-sorted CD8+CD4-CCR7+CD45RA+ naive T cells. These receptors were obtained from a human donor in good health. Some libraries in this study had Jurkat cell RNA spiked in.

This clonotype was counted ten times or more. This chain links TRBV14 with TRBJ2-1; D tentatively reads TRBD1 or TRBD2 (5 bases each). V was clipped by 2 bases and J by 5 bases, with 10 bases between them. CDR1 is SGHDN and CDR2 is FVKESK in the germline V gene. The CDR3 loop spans 14 amino acids. The CDR3 DNA reads TGTGCCAGCAGCCAAAACCGGGACCACAATGAGCAGTTCTTC. This translates into CASSQNRDHNEQFF.

About this clonotype: A much larger clone lies a single base off, so this may be a read error. This sequence joins TRBV9 and TRBJ2-6; D may be TRBD1 (5 bases). Germline V lookup: CDR1 SGDLS, CDR2 YYNGEE. The CDR3 has 17 residues. The CDR3 coding sequence is TGTGCCAGCAACCCGGACATCTCCGTCTCTGGGGCCGACGTCCTGACTTTC. The encoded protein is CASNPDISVSGADVLTF.

This chain uses TRBV15 with TRBJ2-4; 7 bases map to TRBD1. V lost 5 bases, J lost 8 bases, and 9 bases stayed unmatched. Germline CDR1 reads LNHNV; CDR2 reads YYDKDF (reference sequence). This CDR3 is 14 amino acids long. The CDR3 bases are TGTGCCACCAGCCTTAACAGGGGTTGGGACATTCAGTACTTC. Translating it yields CATSLNRGWDIQYF.

This clonotype was seen a few times. The genes are TRBV6-2 or TRBV6-3 and TRBJ2-7; 9 bases align to TRBD2. Unmatched junction bases numbered 0, after V lost 2 bases and J lost 1 base. The CDR3 has 14 residues. Germline loops: CDR1 MNHEY, CDR2 SVGEGT. The CDR3 region is CASSYTSGSYEQYF. CDR3 bases: TGTGCCAGCAGTTACACTAGCGGGTCCTACGAGCAGTACTTC.

The count of this clonotype is one. With a much larger clone just one base away, this may be a read error. The gene calls are TRBV7-9 and TRBJ2-5; weak D call: TRBD1 (6 bases). V lost 5 bases and J lost 1, with 11 bases in between. Germline lookup yields CDR1 SEHNR and CDR2 FQNEAQ (reference sequence). The CDR3 runs 14 residues. The chain's CDR3 is CASSLQGTQETQYF. The CDR3 DNA is TGTGCCAGCAGCCTACAGGGTACCCAAGAGACCCAGTACTTC.

The rearrangement joins TRBV7-2 to TRBJ1-1, with a tentative D call TRBD1 (5 bases). V lost 4 bases, J lost 5 bases, and 14 bases lay in between. The germline gives CDR1 SGHTA, CDR2 FQGNSA. The CDR3 has 14 residues. The CDR3 here is CASSWGMGITEAFF. DNA of the CDR3: TGTGCCAGCAGCTGGGGGATGGGGATAACTGAAGCTTTCTTT. The full variable domain, rest sourced from reference TRBV7-2 and TRBJ1-1, is GAGVSQSPSNKVTEKGKDVELRCDPISGHTALYWYRQSLGQGLEFLIYFQGNSAPDKSGLPSDRFSAERTGGSVSTLTIQRTQQEDSAVYLCASSWGMGITEAFFGQGTRLTVV.

This clonotype was recorded many times. The chain has TRBV7-2 and TRBJ2-7; D remains unclear. The V gene lost 8 bases and the J gene lost 7 bases, with 12 bases spanning the gap. This CDR3 has 11 amino acids. CDR1 and CDR2 (germline): SGHTA, FQGNSA. In DNA form, the CDR3 reads TGTGCCAGCGAAGGCTTCGAGGAGCAGTACTTC. Translated, it gives CASEGFEEQYF.

CDR3: CASRGTGEGSPLHF. The CDR3, as DNA: TGTGCCAGCAGAGGGACAGGGGAAGGATCACCCCTCCACTTT. This chain joins TRBV6-1 and TRBJ1-6; 10 positions match TRBD1. With 6 bases clipped from V and 10 bases from J, the junction kept 6 bases outside the gene matches. CDR1 MNHNS and CDR2 SASEGT come from the germline V gene. This CDR3 is built from 14 residues.

Details on this clonotype: The CDR3 does not end in the conserved phenylalanine or tryptophan, so this is likely a read error. The chain has TRBV27 and TRBJ2-3; 13 nucleotides match TRBD2. The CDR3 covers 19 residues. J gave up 0 bases and V 3 bases, and 9 bases lay outside the gene matches. From germline, CDR1 is MNHEY and CDR2 SMNVEV (reference sequence). The CDR3 here is CASSFRTSGRPSSTDTQYL. The CDR3 nucleotides are TGTGCCAGCAGTTTCAGGACTAGCGGGAGACCTTCTAGCACAGATACGCAGTATCTT.

This clonotype was counted many times. The chain uses TRBV2 and TRBJ1-4, with TRBD1 matching over 9 bases. The J segment lost 7 bases and the V segment lost 3 bases, leaving 3 bases of the junction unmatched. The CDR3 is made up of 14 amino acids. Germline assignment: CDR1 SNHLY and CDR2 FYNNEI. The chain's CDR3 is CASSEGQGREKLFF. The CDR3 DNA sequence: TGTGCCAGCAGTGAGGGACAGGGACGTGAAAAACTGTTTTTT.

This sequence joins TRBV4-3 and TRBJ2-3; 8 nucleotides agree with TRBD2. The CDR3 spans 16 residues. V shed 0 bases, J shed 2 bases, and the junction held 4 bases outside the gene matches. CDR1 is LGHNA, CDR2 YSLEER, per germline. CDR3 nucleotides: TGCGCCAGCAGCCAAGATCGGGGGGGGGCCACAGATACGCAGTATTTT. Translation gives CASSQDRGGATDTQYF.

In this sample, this clonotype turned up a few times. The V call is TRBV20-1, the J call TRBJ2-7; TRBD1 agrees at 7 bases. The V gene's germline CDR1 is DFQATT and CDR2 SNEGSKA (reference sequence). The CDR3 is 18 amino acids. Losses at the gene ends were 5 bases for V and 2 bases for J; bases not matched to a gene: 21. This CDR3 reads CSAGPGQPATRVTYEQYF. DNA for the CDR3: TGCAGTGCTGGCCCGGGACAGCCAGCGACCCGGGTGACCTACGAGCAGTACTTC.

This clonotype was counted ten times or more. CDR3 region: CASGSGTGGYEQYF. CDR3 sequence (DNA): TGTGCCAGCGGTAGCGGGACAGGGGGCTACGAGCAGTACTTC. The genes are TRBV7-2 and TRBJ2-7, with 11 bases aligning to TRBD1. The trim removed 8 bases at V and 3 bases at J, leaving 6 bases unmatched. Germline V gene data show CDR1 as SGHTA and CDR2 as FQGNSA. The CDR3 has 14 amino acids.

This chain joins TRBV19 and TRBJ2-7; D gene uncertain. This CDR3 has 14 amino acids. V was shortened by 4 bases and J by 3 bases, with 13 bases between the two germline ends. Germline assignment: CDR1 LNHDA and CDR2 SQIVND (reference sequence). CDR3 nucleotides: TGTGCCAGTAGTACCCCGGGCAGGCGCTACGAGCAGTACTTC. Translation: CASSTPGRRYEQYF.

V is TRBV10-3 and J is TRBJ1-2, with a possible D match to TRBD1 (6 bases). There are 16 residues in the CDR3. V was clipped by 3 bases and J by 1 base, with 15 bases between them. The V gene's germline CDR1 is ENHRY and CDR2 SYGVKD. CDR3 sequence: CAISEWTEGGNYGYTF. The CDR3, as DNA: TGTGCCATCAGTGAATGGACAGAGGGAGGTAACTATGGCTACACCTTC.

The chain links TRBV13 to TRBJ2-1; the D gene is possibly TRBD2 (6 bases). Per germline, CDR1 PRHDT and CDR2 FYEKMQ (reference sequence). The CDR3 extends over 16 amino acids. The V end was cut by 7 bases, the J end by 3 bases, with 19 bases between. The CDR3 region is CASKAPGVGVYNEQFF. CDR3 DNA sequence: TGTGCCAGCAAGGCCCCGGGAGTCGGAGTCTACAATGAGCAGTTCTTC.

The genes are TRBV7-9 and TRBJ2-1; 13 positions match TRBD2. The germline CDR1 and CDR2 sequences are SEHNR and FQNEAQ (reference sequence). Trimming at V came to 5 bases and at J to 14 bases, leaving 12 bases not matched to a gene. This CDR3 spans 15 amino acids. The chain's CDR3 is CASSPTGLAGKWEFF. The CDR3 DNA reads TGTGCCAGCAGCCCAACGGGACTAGCGGGAAAATGGGAGTTCTTC. Complete variable domain (other parts from reference TRBV7-9 and TRBJ2-1): DTGVSQNPRHKITKRGQNVTFRCDPISEHNRLYWYRQTLGQGPEFLTYFQNEAQLEKSRLLSDRFSAERPKGSFSTLEIQRTEQGDSAMYLCASSPTGLAGKWEFFGPGTRLTVL.

This clonotype was counted only a few times. The V call is TRBV7-8, the J call TRBJ2-1; 14 bases fit TRBD2. Germline CDR1 and CDR2: SGHVS and FQNEAQ. V gave up 5 bases and J gave up 7 bases; unmatched junction bases: 4. There are 15 residues in the CDR3. CDR3 DNA sequence: TGTGCCAGCAGCCACGGGACTAGCGGGAGTAATGAGCAGTTCTTC. It specifies CASSHGTSGSNEQFF. Full variable domain (remainder filled in from reference TRBV7-8 and TRBJ2-1): GAGVSQSPRYKVAKRGQDVALRCDPISGHVSLFWYQQALGQGPEFLTYFQNEAQLDKSGLPSDRFFAERPEGSVSTLKIQRTQQEDSAVYLCASSHGTSGSNEQFFGPGTRLTVL.

This chain links TRBV10-2 with TRBJ2-3; D unclear. V gave up 3 bases and J gave up 13 bases, with 17 bases separating them. The germline CDR1 and CDR2 sequences are WSHSY and SAAADI. The CDR3 spans 13 residues. CDR3 residues: CASSDGNEYAKYF. In DNA, the CDR3 is TGCGCCAGCAGTGACGGCAACGAGTACGCGAAGTATTTT.

With respect to this clonotype: A much more abundant neighbour one base away suggests this may be a read error. The rearrangement links TRBV7-8 to TRBJ1-1; no clear D. Trimming took 1 base from V and 4 from J, leaving 10 bases between them. The CDR3 has 14 amino acids. Germline loops: CDR1 SGHVS, CDR2 FQNEAQ. CDR3 nucleotides: TGTGCCAGCAGCTTAGAAGTGTCGACCACTGAAGCTTTCTTT. Its translation: CASSLEVSTTEAFF.

This clonotype appeared many times. This chain links TRBV6-5 with TRBJ2-3; no clear D. Trimming left V 2 bases short and J 4 bases short, with 13 bases between. CDR1 and CDR2 (germline): MNHEY, SVGAGI. This CDR3 is 15 amino acids long. CDR3 protein: CASSYPHREADTQYF. CDR3 bases: TGTGCCAGCAGTTACCCGCATAGAGAGGCAGATACGCAGTATTTT.

About this clonotype itself: With a much larger clone just one base away, this may be a read error. The gene calls are TRBV6-5 and TRBJ2-5; the D call may be TRBD1 or TRBD2 (6 bases each). The CDR3 spans 14 residues. Germline-derived CDR1 and CDR2 are MNHEY and SVGAGI. V was pared by 8 bases and J by 4 bases, with 17 bases between. CDR3 coding DNA: TGTGCCAGCCGAACCGGGGGCAGACCAGAGACCCAGTACTTC. Translation gives CASRTGGRPETQYF.

This clonotype was counted a few times. The chain joins TRBV9 to TRBJ2-3, with D unclear. This CDR3 comprises 12 residues. V was shortened by 4 bases and J by 6 bases, with 9 bases between the two germline ends. Germline-derived CDR1 and CDR2 are SGDLS and YYNGEE. For the CDR3, the DNA is TGTGCCAGCAGCCCGCTGTTGGATACGCAGTATTTT. Its translation: CASSPLLDTQYF.

This clonotype was detected a few times. The chain joins TRBV12-5 to TRBJ2-5, with TRBD2 identical over 16 bases. The germline V gene encodes CDR1 LGHNT and CDR2 FRNRAP. The CDR3 extends over 15 amino acids. V lost 6 bases, J lost 5 bases, and 3 bases stayed unmatched. This CDR3 reads CASGEGLAGGETQYF. The DNA for the CDR3 is TGTGCTAGTGGCGAGGGACTAGCGGGAGGGGAGACCCAGTACTTC.

This chain connects TRBV6-2 or TRBV6-3 to TRBJ2-4; TRBD2 agrees at 7 bases. CDR1 MNHEY and CDR2 SVGEGT come from the germline V gene. The V segment lost 6 bases and the J segment 0 bases; nucleotides outside the gene matches: 8. This CDR3 comprises 16 residues. The CDR3 reads CASSQTSNLAKNIQYF. The CDR3 bases are TGTGCCAGCAGCCAGACTAGCAACCTAGCCAAAAACATTCAGTACTTC.

The table lists this clonotype with a count of one. The chain is built from TRBV7-6 and TRBJ1-5, with D hard to call. This CDR3 region has 14 residues. V gave up 1 base and J gave up 9 bases, with 13 bases separating them. Germline-derived CDR1 and CDR2 are SGHVS and FNYEAQ. The CDR3 coding sequence is TGTGCCAGCAGCTTAGGAGGGAACGATCTGCCCCAGCATTTT. Translating gives CASSLGGNDLPQHF.

Concerning this clonotype: This may stem from a read error, because a much larger clone lies one nucleotide away. The conserved phenylalanine or tryptophan normally closing the CDR3 is absent here, so this likely arose from a read error. This chain uses TRBV27 with TRBJ2-5, with D tentatively TRBD1 or TRBD2 (6 bases each). CDR1 is MNHEY and CDR2 is SMNVEV in the germline V gene (reference sequence). This CDR3 is built from 16 residues. The V gene lost 6 bases and the J gene lost 1 base, with 18 bases spanning the gap. The CDR3 DNA is TGTGCCAGCAGCCGAGCGGGCAGGGGCAGCCAAGAGACCCAGTACCTC. Amino acids: CASSRAGRGSQETQYL.

This clonotype appeared a few times. This chain joins TRBV7-9 and TRBJ2-5, with D possibly matching TRBD1 (5 bases). Looked up from germline, CDR1 is SEHNR and CDR2 is FQNEAQ (reference sequence). Deletions cut 7 bases from V and 1 base from J, with 13 bases between. The CDR3 consists of 14 residues. CDR3 in amino acids: CASIDGGAQETQYF. In DNA, the CDR3 is TGTGCCAGCATCGACGGTGGGGCCCAAGAGACCCAGTACTTC.

As concerns this clonotype: This may arise from a read error, as a much more abundant clone is one base away. The chain carries TRBV4-1 and TRBJ1-4; 9 bases fit TRBD1. V shed 8 bases and J 8 bases; nucleotides not matched to a gene: 9. This CDR3 is 14 amino acids long. Germline V gene sequence: CDR1 MGHRA, CDR2 YSYEKL. The CDR3 spells CASCRTGDGEKLFF. CDR3 DNA sequence: TGCGCCAGCTGCAGGACAGGGGATGGGGAAAAACTGTTTTTT.

To note about this clonotype: Given a much more abundant clone one base away, this may be a read error. The chain combines TRBV4-3 with TRBJ1-5; D gene unclear. Germline CDR1 is LGHNA and CDR2 is YSLEER. The V and J ends lost 0 bases and 6 bases respectively, with 12 bases between them. The CDR3 loop spans 15 amino acids. The CDR3 DNA follows: TGCGCCAGCAGCCAAGAGTTTGCATTGAGTCAGCCCCAGCATTTT. It encodes CASSQEFALSQPQHF.